Sequencing of this T cell receptor beta chain was carried out in a study of tumor and adjacent non-tumor tissue in lung cancer. About the study: Aged about 31 to 80 years, patients included nine to eleven men and about five women with stage I to III disease.

Note on this clonotype: Its antigen remains unknown. At one end the junction does not follow the germline gene, possibly because of a read error.

This sample's RNA came from whole unsorted tissue. Findings and limits, study-wide: Tumor repertoires had a smaller top 100 clone share than normal lung. Tumor tissue had significantly higher TCR diversity than normal lung.

The library came from three nested PCR rounds adapted from ARM-PCR protocols. From the multiplex PCR reads, TCRdb called clonotypes with MiXCR, one entry per CDR3 protein. The top ten hold around 20% of the sample, which has tens of thousands of distinct CDR3 sequences, about 66% seen once. Germline CDR1 and CDR2: SGHAT and FQNNGV. The CDR3 runs 15 residues. Sequenced: lung tumor tissue. V and J are TRBV11-2 and TRBJ2-2, with D maybe TRBD2 (5 bases). This receptor was identified in a man aged 55-75 years with non-small cell lung cancer. As DNA, the CDR3 is TGTGCCATCAGCCCCCGTGTCGCGAACACCGGGGAGCTGCCTTTT. Residues: CAISPRVANTGELPF. Full variable domain (outside the CDR3, taken from reference TRBV11-2 and TRBJ2-2): EAGVAQSPRYKIIEKRQSVAFWCNPISGHATLYWYQQILGQGPKLLIQFQNNGVVDDSQLPKDRFSAERLKGVDSTLKIQPAKLEDSAVYLCAISPRVANTGELPFGEGSRLTVL.